These 19 T cell receptor beta chains originate from one sample sequenced in a study of type 1 and type 2 diabetes patients. PCR was run on genomic DNA. Amplification of the beta chain CDR3 used 30 forward and 13 reverse multiplex primers. Via MiXCR, TCRdb re-called the multiplex PCR reads, giving one row per CDR3 protein. Here the sample spans 280,000 or so distinct CDR3 sequences, over 45% being singletons. The material sequenced was peripheral blood mononuclear cells (PBMCs). The receptors derive from a man between 18 and 35 years old with type 2 diabetes.

The chain joins TRBV6-5 to TRBJ2-6; D is uncertain. Looked up from germline, CDR1 is MNHEY and CDR2 is SVGAGI. There are 15 residues in the CDR3. V lost 5 bases, J lost 2 bases, and 10 bases lay in between. CDR3 in DNA: TGTGCCAGCAGTGCCAATTTGGCTGGGGCCAACGTCCTGACTTTC. It encodes CASSANLAGANVLTF.

Comment on this clonotype: The junction differs from germline at one of its ends, possibly a read error. The chain recombines TRBV12-3 or TRBV12-4 with TRBJ2-1; TRBD1 matches 8 bases. CDR3 length: 13 amino acids. The CDR3 coding sequence is TGTGCCAGCAGACTGGGACAGGTTCATGAGCAGTCCTTC. Translated: CASRLGQVHEQSF.

V usage is TRBV2 and J usage is TRBJ2-1; D may be TRBD1 (5 bases). Germline CDR1 and CDR2: SNHLY and FYNNEI. V dropped 3 bases and J dropped 0 bases, with 18 bases sitting between them. The CDR3 extends over 18 amino acids. CDR3 loop: CASSEGPGLYSSYNEQFF. The CDR3 DNA follows: TGTGCCAGCAGTGAGGGGCCTGGGCTTTACAGCTCCTACAATGAGCAGTTCTTC.

The chain couples TRBV14 to TRBJ1-1; 7 bases line up with TRBD1. This CDR3 contains 13 residues. After removal of 6 bases from V and 3 bases from J, the junction contained 4 bases not matched to a gene. Germline loops: CDR1 SGHDN, CDR2 FVKESK. The CDR3 nucleotides are TGTGCCAGCAGGGGGACAGCGGACACTGAAGCTTTCTTT. Translation: CASRGTADTEAFF.

The chain links TRBV6-5 to TRBJ1-1, with no clear D. Trimming took off 0 bases at V and 1 base at J, with 6 bases between the two ends. The CDR3 is 14 amino acids. From germline, CDR1 is MNHEY and CDR2 SVGAGI. The CDR3 sequence is CASSYSPQNTEAFF. The CDR3 region has the DNA TGTGCCAGCAGTTACTCCCCACAGAACACTGAAGCTTTCTTT.

The V call is TRBV5-1, the J call TRBJ2-2; D possibly corresponds to TRBD1 (5 bases). This CDR3 has 14 residues. Germline lookup yields CDR1 SGHRS and CDR2 YFSETQ. Trimming stripped 4 bases from V and 7 bases from J, with 14 bases between. The CDR3 loop is CASSADSTGGELFF. In DNA form, the CDR3 reads TGCGCCAGCAGCGCCGACTCAACAGGCGGGGAGCTGTTTTTT.

This clonotype has just a few counts. The chain joins TRBV4-3 to TRBJ1-1, with 8 bases identical to TRBD1. Germline V gene data show CDR1 as LGHNA and CDR2 as YSLEER. The CDR3 has 15 amino acids. J was trimmed by 1 base and V by 1 base; bases with no gene match: 2. In DNA, the CDR3 is TGCGCCAGCAGCCAAGCAGGGACAGGGAACACTGAAGCTTTCTTT. Translated, it gives CASSQAGTGNTEAFF.

The table lists this clonotype with a few counts. The CDR3 bases are TGTGCCAGCAGTTTTCTGGCAGGGGCGATCGAGCAGTACTTC. Translating it yields CASSFLAGAIEQYF. The chain links TRBV27 to TRBJ2-7, with TRBD1 as a possible D gene (6 bases). Germline loops: CDR1 MNHEY, CDR2 SMNVEV (reference sequence). V lost 3 bases and J lost 6, with 15 bases in between. The CDR3 consists of 14 residues.

This clonotype was detected only a few times. The genes are TRBV30 and TRBJ2-1; TRBD2 matches at 9 bases. V gave up 5 bases and J gave up 3 bases; unmatched junction bases: 8. The CDR3 runs to 15 residues. Germline CDR1 is GTSNPN and CDR2 is SVGIG (reference sequence). Written as DNA, the CDR3 is TGTGCCTGGCCATCCTTAGCGGGAGACTACAATGAGCAGTTCTTC. Translated: CAWPSLAGDYNEQFF.

This clonotype was recorded at least ten times. The chain couples TRBV20-1 to TRBJ1-1; perhaps TRBD1 as D (6 bases). Germline V CDR1 and CDR2: DFQATT, SNEGSKA (reference sequence). The V gene lost 4 bases and the J gene lost 11 bases, with 14 bases spanning the gap. The CDR3 loop spans 11 amino acids. The CDR3 nucleotides read TGCAGTGCTACCATAACAGGGTTCGCTTTCTTT. Residues: CSATITGFAFF.

Comments on this clonotype: Given the absence of the conserved phenylalanine or tryptophan at the CDR3 end, a read error is likely. This chain links TRBV7-3 with TRBJ2-7; 9 nucleotides line up with TRBD1. After removal of 3 bases from V and 5 bases from J, the junction contained 2 bases not matched to a gene. The CDR3 runs 13 residues. Germline lookup yields CDR1 SGHTA and CDR2 FQGTGA. DNA for the CDR3: TGTGCCAGCAGCTTCCGGACAGGGGACGAGCAGTACTCC. Its translation: CASSFRTGDEQYS.

The chain employs TRBV28 and TRBJ1-4, with 9 bases lining up with TRBD1. The CDR3 runs 15 residues. From germline, CDR1 is MDHEN and CDR2 SYDVKM. J lost 11 bases, V lost 0 bases, and 7 bases had no gene match. CDR3 amino acids: CASSLWDRGGGKLFF. The CDR3 DNA sequence: TGTGCCAGCAGTTTATGGGACAGGGGCGGCGGGAAACTGTTTTTT.

This clonotype has just a few counts. This chain connects TRBV2 to TRBJ2-1; perhaps TRBD2 as D (6 bases). Germline CDR1 is SNHLY and CDR2 is FYNNEI. Trimming cost V 6 bases and J 10 bases, with 13 bases left between them. This CDR3 comprises 12 residues. The CDR3 nucleotides read TGTGCCAGCAGCCGGACTATCAACGAGCAGTTCTTC. It encodes CASSRTINEQFF.

The table lists this clonotype with a few counts. The V gene is TRBV7-3, the J gene TRBJ2-2; 12 bases line up with TRBD2. With V trimmed by 2 bases and J by 4 bases, 8 bases remained unmatched. The CDR3 spans 18 residues. From germline, CDR1 is SGHTA and CDR2 FQGTGA. This CDR3 reads CASSLSVQGLAGTGELFF. CDR3 DNA: TGTGCCAGCAGCTTATCGGTTCAGGGACTAGCGGGCACCGGGGAGCTGTTTTTT.

The chain links TRBV10-2 to TRBJ2-7; 7 bases are shared with TRBD2. Germline trimming cut 0 bases from V and 3 bases from J; bases unmatched to any gene: 2. The CDR3 totals 14 residues. CDR1 is WSHSY and CDR2 is SAAADI in the germline V gene. The CDR3 sequence: CASSESWEGYEQYF. The DNA of the CDR3 is TGCGCCAGCAGTGAGTCGTGGGAGGGCTACGAGCAGTACTTC.

The gene calls are TRBV2 and TRBJ1-1; no clear D. The CDR3 has 14 residues. V was pared by 6 bases and J by 1 base, with 12 bases between. Germline CDR1 SNHLY, CDR2 FYNNEI. CDR3: CASSPRQENTEAFF. CDR3 sequence (DNA): TGTGCCAGCAGCCCGCGACAAGAGAACACTGAAGCTTTCTTT.

The chain joins TRBV5-1 to TRBJ2-7, with 7 bases identical to TRBD2. The CDR3 sequence is 17 residues long. V lost 4 bases and J lost 0; bases outside the gene matches: 13. Germline loops: CDR1 SGHRS, CDR2 YFSETQ. CDR3 residues: CASSPGFGGGSSYEQYF. The CDR3 coding sequence is TGCGCCAGCAGCCCGGGCTTTGGCGGGGGAAGCTCCTACGAGCAGTACTTC.

The chain recombines TRBV28 with TRBJ2-7, with 8 nucleotides matching TRBD2. J lost 0 bases, V lost 4 bases, and 5 bases had no gene match. The CDR3 has 15 residues. Per germline, CDR1 MDHEN and CDR2 SYDVKM. CDR3 DNA sequence: TGTGCCAGCAGTTCCGCTAGCGGGTACTCCTACGAGCAGTACTTC. It codes for CASSSASGYSYEQYF.

Only a few counts were recorded for this clonotype. The genes are TRBV13 and TRBJ1-2; D gene unclear. Trimming removed 2 bases at V and 2 bases at J, with 6 bases between. Germline CDR1 PRHDT, CDR2 FYEKMQ (reference sequence). The CDR3 extends over 13 amino acids. The CDR3 region has the DNA TGTGCCAGCAGCTTACGTGGGAACTATGGCTACACCTTC. The encoded protein is CASSLRGNYGYTF.